This entry lists 31 T cell receptor beta chains sequenced from one sample in a study of T cells expressing NK-cell markers. TCRdb processed the 5' RACE reads again and assigns one entry to each CDR3 protein, with no DNA. This table lists 500,000 to 700,000 distinct CDR3 sequences. Sample: blood T cells: a sorted CD56 or NKG2C T cell subset, CD4+ or CD8+ T cells, or bulk PBMC T cells (not recorded which). The receptors stem from a man aged 18 to 35 in good health.

V is TRBV5-1 and J is TRBJ2-1; TCRdb's D call of TRBD2 is untestable without DNA. CDR1 is SGHRS, CDR2 YFSETQ, per germline. The CDR3 is 16 residues long. CDR3: CASSKTGTSGLNEQFF.

The chain carries TRBV6-1 and TRBJ2-2; TCRdb reports TRBD2, a call that lacks DNA to check it against. This CDR3 spans 15 amino acids. Germline CDR1 MNHNS, CDR2 SASEGT. The CDR3 region is CASSVRGRDTGELFF.

The gene calls are TRBV12-3 or TRBV12-4 and TRBJ2-3; there is no DNA to check the TCRdb D call of TRBD1. The CDR3 length is 16 residues. The chain's CDR3 is CASVDPGGASTDTQYF.

The genes are TRBV11-2 and TRBJ2-5; TCRdb lists TRBD1, though no DNA is available to test this call. Germline V lookup: CDR1 SGHAT, CDR2 FQNNGV. The CDR3 extends over 15 amino acids. The CDR3 is CASSLRVGAVETQYF.

The J gene is TRBJ2-7, the V gene TRBV29-1. This CDR3 region has 12 residues. The V gene's germline CDR1 is SQVTM and CDR2 ANQGSEA. CDR3 sequence reads: CSAGRESGEQYF.

This chain uses TRBV7-9 with TRBJ2-3; the D call of TRBD2 rests on TCRdb alone, since no DNA is present to check it. CDR1 and CDR2 from the germline V gene are SEHNR and FQNEAQ (reference sequence). This CDR3 spans 17 amino acids. The CDR3 loop reads CASSLVPSGISTDTQYF.

The chain uses TRBV11-2 and TRBJ2-4; checking the TCRdb D call of TRBD2 is not possible without DNA. The CDR3 sequence is 16 residues long. Germline assignment: CDR1 SGHAT and CDR2 FQNNGV. The CDR3 loop reads CASSSTSGRAKNIQYF.

CDR3 sequence: CASRSGTGGQETQYF. This sequence joins TRBV19 and TRBJ2-5; checking the TCRdb D call of TRBD1 is not possible without DNA. Germline lookup yields CDR1 LNHDA and CDR2 SQIVND (reference sequence). CDR3 size: 15 residues.

The V gene is TRBV9, the J gene TRBJ2-1; without DNA, the TCRdb call of TRBD2 cannot be checked. Germline CDR1 and CDR2: SGDLS and YYNGEE. The CDR3 spans 13 residues. This chain's CDR3 is CASTGTNNNEQFF.

The chain uses TRBV7-9 and TRBJ2-7. Looked up from germline, CDR1 is SEHNR and CDR2 is FQNEAQ (reference sequence). This CDR3 is 14 amino acids long. The CDR3: CASSQHGPTYEQYF.

The chain uses TRBV29-1 and TRBJ1-4; TCRdb's assignment of TRBD1 cannot be checked, as there is no DNA. Germline-derived CDR1 and CDR2 are SQVTM and ANQGSEA. CDR3 length equals 12 residues. The CDR3 is CSAGGGSEKLFF.

The chain couples TRBV11-2 to TRBJ2-3. CDR1 SGHAT and CDR2 FQNNGV come from the germline V gene. The CDR3 has 14 residues. The CDR3 sequence is CASSLRTSADTQYF.

The rearrangement joins TRBV19 to TRBJ1-1; the TCRdb D gene call, TRBD1, has no DNA to confirm it. Looked up from germline, CDR1 is LNHDA and CDR2 is SQIVND (reference sequence). The CDR3 runs 14 residues. The CDR3 sequence is CASSLPGIITEAFF.

The chain couples TRBV20-1 to TRBJ2-1; without DNA, the TCRdb call of TRBD2 cannot be checked. This CDR3 contains 15 residues. Looked up from germline, CDR1 is DFQATT and CDR2 is SNEGSKA (reference sequence). The CDR3 loop reads CSALRTSGSSDEQFF.

The V call is TRBV4-2, the J call TRBJ2-3; the TRBD1 assignment by TCRdb is unverifiable without DNA. This CDR3 has 13 amino acids. CDR1 is LGHNA, CDR2 YNFKEQ, per germline. Here the CDR3 reads CASSPPGRGTQYF.

This CDR3 reads CSALTSGPQSSYEQYF. The chain has TRBV20-1 and TRBJ2-7; TCRdb's D gene call, TRBD2, goes unchecked for lack of DNA. The CDR3 is 16 residues long. The germline V gene encodes CDR1 DFQATT and CDR2 SNEGSKA (reference sequence).

The J gene is TRBJ1-6, the V gene TRBV12-3 or TRBV12-4; TCRdb lists TRBD1, though no DNA is available to test this call. The CDR3 length is 14 residues. The CDR3 reads CASSLGQGTSPLHF.

The chain carries TRBV19 and TRBJ2-3; the TRBD1 assignment by TCRdb is unverifiable without DNA. Per germline, CDR1 LNHDA and CDR2 SQIVND (reference sequence). There are 15 residues in the CDR3. CDR3 loop: CASSQGALGTDTQYF.

The CDR3 protein is CASSYGTLVYEQYF. This chain uses TRBV12-3 or TRBV12-4 with TRBJ2-7; TCRdb's D call, TRBD2, is unchecked because there is no DNA. The CDR3 has 14 residues.

The chain uses TRBV5-1 and TRBJ2-2. Germline CDR1 is SGHRS and CDR2 is YFSETQ. The length of the CDR3 is 14 residues. CDR3: CASNDGENTGELFF.

The V gene is TRBV10-3, the J gene TRBJ2-5; TCRdb indicates TRBD1, and absent DNA this call remains unverified. Germline V gene sequence: CDR1 ENHRY, CDR2 SYGVKD. This CDR3 region has 16 residues. The CDR3 reads CAISDSGTGGSETQYF.

The CDR3 loop is CASSLARGTGSSAGNTIYF. The V call is TRBV7-2, the J call TRBJ1-3; TCRdb returns TRBD1, unconfirmable since there is no DNA. Germline loops: CDR1 SGHTA, CDR2 FQGNSA. CDR3 length: 19 residues. Drawing the rest from reference TRBV7-2 and TRBJ1-3, the complete variable domain is GAGVSQSPSNKVTEKGKDVELRCDPISGHTALYWYRQSLGQGLEFLIYFQGNSAPDKSGLPSDRFSAERTGGSVSTLTIQRTQQEDSAVYLCASSLARGTGSSAGNTIYFGEGSWLTVV.

V and J are TRBV20-1 and TRBJ2-1; TCRdb outputs TRBD1, but without DNA this stays unchecked. The germline V gene has CDR1 DFQATT and CDR2 SNEGSKA (reference sequence). This CDR3 has 13 amino acids. The CDR3 sequence is CSAPTGQRNEQFF.

V and J are TRBV5-1 and TRBJ2-1; TCRdb designates TRBD1, a call that cannot be tested without DNA. The germline V gene encodes CDR1 SGHRS and CDR2 YFSETQ. There are 18 residues in the CDR3. The CDR3 region is CASSLIVLGGRSYNEQFF. Full variable domain (missing parts from reference TRBV5-1 and TRBJ2-1): KAGVTQTPRYLIKTRGQQVTLSCSPISGHRSVSWYQQTPGQGLQFLFEYFSETQRNKGNFPGRFSGRQFSNSRSEMNVSTLELGDSALYLCASSLIVLGGRSYNEQFFGPGTRLTVL.

The rearrangement joins TRBV14 to TRBJ1-2; TCRdb lists TRBD1, though no DNA is available to test this call. CDR1 and CDR2 from the germline V gene are SGHDN and FVKESK. The CDR3 loop spans 15 amino acids. The CDR3 sequence: CASSQDLRGHFGYTF.

V and J are TRBV4-3 and TRBJ1-1; the TRBD1 assignment by TCRdb is unverifiable without DNA. Germline V lookup: CDR1 LGHNA, CDR2 YSLEER. This CDR3 is 12 amino acids long. The CDR3 here is CASSAKGSEAFF.

The chain recombines TRBV7-2 with TRBJ2-7; TCRdb lists TRBD2, though no DNA is available to test this call. The germline gives CDR1 SGHTA, CDR2 FQGNSA. CDR3 length equals 15 residues. The CDR3 loop reads CASSLGRLAGNKQYF.

This CDR3 reads CAGREATGELFF. The chain recombines TRBV6-1 with TRBJ2-2. Looked up from germline, CDR1 is MNHNS and CDR2 is SASEGT. CDR3 length equals 12 residues.

CDR3 amino acids: CATSGVQGAHTGELFF. The rearrangement joins TRBV24-1 to TRBJ2-2; TCRdb outputs TRBD1, but without DNA this stays unchecked. CDR1 and CDR2 from the germline V gene are KGHDR and SFDVKD. The CDR3 totals 16 residues.

V usage is TRBV5-1 and J usage is TRBJ2-1. The CDR3 length is 11 residues. Germline CDR1 is SGHRS and CDR2 is YFSETQ. This chain's CDR3 is CASSYRDEQFF.

The chain carries TRBV3-1 and TRBJ2-6; the TCRdb D gene call, TRBD2, has no DNA to confirm it. The CDR3 runs 17 residues. CDR1 and CDR2 (germline): LGHDT, YNNKEL (reference sequence). CDR3 sequence reads: CASSHTRVSSGANVLTF.